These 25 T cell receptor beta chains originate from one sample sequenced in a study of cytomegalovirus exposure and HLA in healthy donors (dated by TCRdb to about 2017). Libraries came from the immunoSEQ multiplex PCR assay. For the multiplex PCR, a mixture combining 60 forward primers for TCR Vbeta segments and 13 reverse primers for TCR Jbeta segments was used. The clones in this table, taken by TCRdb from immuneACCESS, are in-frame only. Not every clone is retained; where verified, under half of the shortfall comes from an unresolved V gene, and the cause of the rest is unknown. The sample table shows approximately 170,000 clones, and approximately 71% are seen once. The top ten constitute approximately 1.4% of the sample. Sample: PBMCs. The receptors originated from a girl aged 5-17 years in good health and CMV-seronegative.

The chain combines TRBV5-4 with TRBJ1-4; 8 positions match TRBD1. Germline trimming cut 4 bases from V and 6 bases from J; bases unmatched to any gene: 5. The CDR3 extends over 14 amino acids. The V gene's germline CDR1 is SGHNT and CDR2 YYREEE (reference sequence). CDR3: CASSQGARDEKLFF. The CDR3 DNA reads TGTGCCAGCAGCCAGGGGGCGCGAGATGAAAAACTGTTTTTT. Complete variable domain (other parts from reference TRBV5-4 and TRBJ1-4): ETGVTQSPTHLIKTRGQQVTLRCSSQSGHNTVSWYQQALGQGPQFIFQYYREEENGRGNFPPRFSGLQFPNYSSELNVNALELDDSALYLCASSQGARDEKLFFGSGTQLSVL.

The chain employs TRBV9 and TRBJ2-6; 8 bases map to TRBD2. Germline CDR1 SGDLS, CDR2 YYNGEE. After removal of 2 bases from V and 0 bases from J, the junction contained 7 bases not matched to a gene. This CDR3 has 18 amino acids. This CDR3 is CASSVQRGGTSGANVLTF. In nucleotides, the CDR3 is TGTGCCAGCAGCGTTCAACGGGGGGGGACCTCTGGGGCCAACGTCCTGACTTTC.

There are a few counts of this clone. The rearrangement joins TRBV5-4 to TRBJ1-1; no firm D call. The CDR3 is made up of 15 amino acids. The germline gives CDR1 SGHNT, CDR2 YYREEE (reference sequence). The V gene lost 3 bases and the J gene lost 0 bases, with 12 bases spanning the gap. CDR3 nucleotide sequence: TGTGCCAGCAGCTCCGGACTGTACATGAACACTGAAGCTTTCTTT. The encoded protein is CASSSGLYMNTEAFF.

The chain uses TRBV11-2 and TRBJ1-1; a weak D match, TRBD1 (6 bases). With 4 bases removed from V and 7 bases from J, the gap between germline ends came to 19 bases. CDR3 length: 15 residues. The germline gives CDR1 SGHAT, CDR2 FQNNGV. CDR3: CASSSFSQGSDEAFF. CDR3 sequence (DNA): TGTGCCAGCAGCTCCTTTAGTCAGGGGAGCGATGAAGCTTTCTTT.

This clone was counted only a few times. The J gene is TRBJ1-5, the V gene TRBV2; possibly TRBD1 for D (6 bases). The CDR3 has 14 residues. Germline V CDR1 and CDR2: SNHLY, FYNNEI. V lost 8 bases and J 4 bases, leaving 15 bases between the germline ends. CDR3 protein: CASGGAGDNQPQHF. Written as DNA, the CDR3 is TGTGCCAGCGGGGGGGCAGGGGATAATCAGCCCCAGCATTTT.

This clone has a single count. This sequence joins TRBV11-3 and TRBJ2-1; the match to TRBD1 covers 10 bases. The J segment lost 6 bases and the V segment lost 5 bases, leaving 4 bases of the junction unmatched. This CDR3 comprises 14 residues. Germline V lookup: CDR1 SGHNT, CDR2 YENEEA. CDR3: CASSARTGGNEQFF. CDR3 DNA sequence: TGTGCCAGCAGCGCCCGGACAGGGGGCAATGAGCAGTTCTTC.

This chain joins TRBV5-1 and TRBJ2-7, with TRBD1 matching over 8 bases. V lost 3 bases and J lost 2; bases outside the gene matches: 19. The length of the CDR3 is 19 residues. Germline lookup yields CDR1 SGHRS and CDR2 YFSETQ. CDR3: CASSSVPFRGPGEAYEQYF. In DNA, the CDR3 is TGCGCCAGCAGCTCCGTTCCATTCAGGGGGCCAGGGGAGGCCTACGAGCAGTACTTC.

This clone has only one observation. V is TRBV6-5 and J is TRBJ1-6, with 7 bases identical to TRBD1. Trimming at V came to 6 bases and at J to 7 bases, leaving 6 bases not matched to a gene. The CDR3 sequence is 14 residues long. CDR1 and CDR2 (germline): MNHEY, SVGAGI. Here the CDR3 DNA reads TGTGCCAGCAGATACAGGGGTCCCAATTCACCCCTCCACTTT. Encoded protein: CASRYRGPNSPLHF.

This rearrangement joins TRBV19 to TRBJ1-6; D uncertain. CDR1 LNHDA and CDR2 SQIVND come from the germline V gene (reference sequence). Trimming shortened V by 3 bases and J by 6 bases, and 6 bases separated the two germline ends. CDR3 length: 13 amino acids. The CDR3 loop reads CASSILGNSPLHF. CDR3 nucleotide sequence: TGTGCCAGTAGTATCCTCGGTAATTCACCCCTCCACTTT.

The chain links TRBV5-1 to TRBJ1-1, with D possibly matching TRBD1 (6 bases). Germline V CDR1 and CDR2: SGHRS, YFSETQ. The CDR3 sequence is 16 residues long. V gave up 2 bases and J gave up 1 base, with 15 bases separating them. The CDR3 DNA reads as TGCGCCAGCAGCTTTGGTGGGGGGGGCCCGAACACTGAAGCTTTCTTT. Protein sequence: CASSFGGGGPNTEAFF.

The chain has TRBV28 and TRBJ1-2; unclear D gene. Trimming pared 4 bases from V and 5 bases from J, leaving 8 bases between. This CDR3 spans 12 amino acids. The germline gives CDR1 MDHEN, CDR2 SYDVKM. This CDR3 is CASSWRGYGYTF. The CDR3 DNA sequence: TGTGCCAGCAGTTGGCGGGGATATGGCTACACCTTC.

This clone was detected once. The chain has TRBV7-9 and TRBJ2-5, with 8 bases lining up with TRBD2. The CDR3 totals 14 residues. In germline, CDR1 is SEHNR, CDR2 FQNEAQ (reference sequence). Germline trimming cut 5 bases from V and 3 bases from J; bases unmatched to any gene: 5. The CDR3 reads CASSLGLAEETQYF. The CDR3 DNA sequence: TGTGCCAGCAGCCTCGGACTAGCTGAAGAGACCCAGTACTTC.

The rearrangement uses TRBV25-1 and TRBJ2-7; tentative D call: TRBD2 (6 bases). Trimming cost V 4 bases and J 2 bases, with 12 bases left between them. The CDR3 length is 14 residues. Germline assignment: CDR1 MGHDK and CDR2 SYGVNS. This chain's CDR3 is CASSAAGRTYEQYF. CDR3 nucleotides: TGTGCCAGCAGTGCGGCGGGGAGGACCTACGAGCAGTACTTC.

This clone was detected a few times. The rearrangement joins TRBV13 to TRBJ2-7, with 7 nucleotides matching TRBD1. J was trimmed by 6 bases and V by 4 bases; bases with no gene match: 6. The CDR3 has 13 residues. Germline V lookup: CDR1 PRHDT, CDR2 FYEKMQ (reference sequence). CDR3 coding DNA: TGTGCCAGCAGCTCATACACAGGGGCCGAGCAGTACTTC. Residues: CASSSYTGAEQYF.

CDR3 region: CASSRGSGQPQHF. The CDR3 DNA reads as TGTGCCAGCAGCCGCGGGTCGGGCCAGCCCCAGCATTTT. This rearrangement joins TRBV14 to TRBJ1-5; D uncertain. Trimming removed 4 bases at V and 7 bases at J, with 11 bases between. CDR3 size: 13 residues. CDR1 is SGHDN, CDR2 FVKESK, per germline.

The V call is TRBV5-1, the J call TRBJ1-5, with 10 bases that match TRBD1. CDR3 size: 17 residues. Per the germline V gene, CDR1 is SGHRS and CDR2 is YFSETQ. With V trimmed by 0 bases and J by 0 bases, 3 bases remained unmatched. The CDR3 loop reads CASSLDGTGDSNQPQHF. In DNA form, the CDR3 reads TGCGCCAGCAGCTTGGACGGGACAGGGGATAGCAATCAGCCCCAGCATTTT.

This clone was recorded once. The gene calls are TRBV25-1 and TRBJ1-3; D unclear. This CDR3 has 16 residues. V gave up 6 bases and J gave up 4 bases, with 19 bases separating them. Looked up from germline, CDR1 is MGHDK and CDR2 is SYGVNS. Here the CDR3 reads CASRPVAGTSGNTIYF. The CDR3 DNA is TGTGCCAGCAGGCCGGTGGCAGGCACTTCGGGAAACACCATATATTTT.

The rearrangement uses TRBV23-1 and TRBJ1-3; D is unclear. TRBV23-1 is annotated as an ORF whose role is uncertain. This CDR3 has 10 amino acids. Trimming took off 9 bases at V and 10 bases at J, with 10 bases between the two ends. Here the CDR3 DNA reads TGCGCCAGATGGGAGGGAACCATATATTTT. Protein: CARWEGTIYF.

In DNA form, the CDR3 reads TGCGCCAGCAGCTCCACGACTGTGAACACTGAAGCTTTCTTT. This sequence encodes CASSSTTVNTEAFF. V gene TRBV5-1 combines with J gene TRBJ1-1; D is ambiguous. CDR1 and CDR2 from the germline V gene are SGHRS and YFSETQ. V was cut by 3 bases and J by 0 bases, with 9 bases left in between. The CDR3 totals 14 residues.

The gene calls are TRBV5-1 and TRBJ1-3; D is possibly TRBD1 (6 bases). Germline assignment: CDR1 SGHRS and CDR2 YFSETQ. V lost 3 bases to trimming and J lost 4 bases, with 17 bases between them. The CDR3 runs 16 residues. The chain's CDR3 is CASSSAGGAWGNTIYF. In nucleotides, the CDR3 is TGCGCCAGCAGCTCGGCTGGGGGGGCGTGGGGAAACACCATATATTTT.

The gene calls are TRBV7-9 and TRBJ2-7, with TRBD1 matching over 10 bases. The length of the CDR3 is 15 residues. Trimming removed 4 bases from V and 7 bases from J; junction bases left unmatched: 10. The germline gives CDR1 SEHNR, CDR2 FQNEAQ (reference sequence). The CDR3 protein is CASSWGLGTGAEQYF. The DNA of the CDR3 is TGTGCCAGCAGCTGGGGGTTGGGGACAGGGGCTGAGCAGTACTTC.

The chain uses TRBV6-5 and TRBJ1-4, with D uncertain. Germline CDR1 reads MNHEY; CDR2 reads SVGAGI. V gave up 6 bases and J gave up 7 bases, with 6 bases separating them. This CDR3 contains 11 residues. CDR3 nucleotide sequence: TGTGCCAGCAGGGAGAGTGAAAAACTGTTTTTT. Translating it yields CASRESEKLFF.

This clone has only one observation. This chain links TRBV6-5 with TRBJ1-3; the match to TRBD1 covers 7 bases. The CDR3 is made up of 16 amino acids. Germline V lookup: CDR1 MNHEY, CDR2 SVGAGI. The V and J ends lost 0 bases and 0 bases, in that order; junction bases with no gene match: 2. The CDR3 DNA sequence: TGTGCCAGCAGTTACTCGTGGGACAGCTCTGGAAACACCATATATTTT. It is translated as CASSYSWDSSGNTIYF.

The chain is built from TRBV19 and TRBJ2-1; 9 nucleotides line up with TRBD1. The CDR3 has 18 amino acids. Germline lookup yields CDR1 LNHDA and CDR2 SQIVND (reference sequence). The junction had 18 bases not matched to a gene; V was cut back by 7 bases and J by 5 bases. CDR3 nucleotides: TGTGCCAGTAAGCGGGGAGGGGGACAGGGAATATGGAACAATGAGCAGTTCTTC. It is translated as CASKRGGGQGIWNNEQFF.

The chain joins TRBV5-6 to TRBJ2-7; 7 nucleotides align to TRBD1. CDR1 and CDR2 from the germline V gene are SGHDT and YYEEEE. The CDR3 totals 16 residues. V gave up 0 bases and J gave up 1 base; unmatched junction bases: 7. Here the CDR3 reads CASSLAGTVGSYEQYF. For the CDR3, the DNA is TGTGCCAGCAGCTTGGCCGGGACAGTCGGGTCCTACGAGCAGTACTTC.